The clone carrying this T cell receptor (beta chain) was counted many times. RNA was extracted from bulk tissue without any cell sorting. Germline-derived CDR1 and CDR2 are MNHNY and SVGAGI (reference sequence). CDR3 size: 13 residues. V lost 6 bases and J lost 6, with 14 bases in between. The data are from a study of tumor and adjacent non-tumor tissue in lung cancer. A modified ARM-PCR protocol with three rounds of nested PCR amplified TCRbeta. TCRdb independently ran MiXCR on the multiplex PCR reads; one entry per CDR3 protein. The sample includes 100,000 to 150,000 distinct CDR3 sequences, 66% of them seen just once.

The rearrangement uses TRBV6-6 and TRBJ1-2; perhaps TRBD1 as D (6 bases). The sequencing sample was made of lung tumor tissue. This receptor was taken from a young man with non-small cell lung cancer. DNA of the CDR3: TGTGCCAGCAGAAGGGACATAAGAGATGGCTACACCTTC. Translation: CASRRDIRDGYTF.